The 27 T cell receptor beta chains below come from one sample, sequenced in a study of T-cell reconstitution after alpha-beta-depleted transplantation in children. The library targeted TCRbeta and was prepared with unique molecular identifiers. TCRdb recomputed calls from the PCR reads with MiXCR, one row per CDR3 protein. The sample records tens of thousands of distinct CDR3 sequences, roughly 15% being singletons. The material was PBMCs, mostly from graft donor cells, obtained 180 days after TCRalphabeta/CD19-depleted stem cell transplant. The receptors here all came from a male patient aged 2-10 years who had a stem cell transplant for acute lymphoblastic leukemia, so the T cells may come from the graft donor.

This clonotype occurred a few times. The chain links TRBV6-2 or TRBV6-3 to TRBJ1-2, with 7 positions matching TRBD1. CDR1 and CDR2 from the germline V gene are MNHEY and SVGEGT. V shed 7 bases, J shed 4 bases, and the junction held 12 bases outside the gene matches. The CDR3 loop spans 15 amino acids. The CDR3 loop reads CASKIRQGGSYGYTF. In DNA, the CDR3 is TGTGCCAGCAAGATCCGACAGGGAGGGAGCTATGGCTACACCTTC.

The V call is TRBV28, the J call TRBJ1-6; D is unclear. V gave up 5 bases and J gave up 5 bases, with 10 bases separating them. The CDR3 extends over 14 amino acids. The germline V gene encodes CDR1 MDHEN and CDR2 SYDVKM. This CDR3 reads CASSPGPHNSPLHF. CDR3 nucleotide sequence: TGTGCCAGCAGTCCTGGGCCCCATAATTCACCCCTCCACTTT.

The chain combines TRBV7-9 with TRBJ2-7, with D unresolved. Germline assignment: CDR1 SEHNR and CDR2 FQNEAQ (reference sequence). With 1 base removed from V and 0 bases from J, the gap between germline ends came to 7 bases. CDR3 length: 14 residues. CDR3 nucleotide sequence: TGTGCCAGCAGCTTAGATCAGGTCTCCTACGAGCAGTACTTC. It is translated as CASSLDQVSYEQYF.

The CDR3 coding sequence is TGTGCCAGCAGTTACTTAAGGGACAGAAGCGAGCAGTACTTC. Amino acid sequence: CASSYLRDRSEQYF. V gene TRBV6-2 or TRBV6-3 combines with J gene TRBJ2-7, with 7 bases lining up with TRBD1. There are 14 residues in the CDR3. The J segment lost 6 bases and the V segment lost 1 base, leaving 6 bases of the junction unmatched. CDR1 MNHEY and CDR2 SVGEGT come from the germline V gene.

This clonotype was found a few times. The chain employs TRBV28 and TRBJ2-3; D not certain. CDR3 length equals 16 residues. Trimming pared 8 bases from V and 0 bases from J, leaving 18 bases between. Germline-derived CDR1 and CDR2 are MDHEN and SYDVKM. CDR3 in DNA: TGTGCCAGCTTAGGTAGGGCAGGTATTAGCACAGATACGCAGTATTTT. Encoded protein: CASLGRAGISTDTQYF. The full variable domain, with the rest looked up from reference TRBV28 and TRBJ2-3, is DVKVTQSSRYLVKRTGEKVFLECVQDMDHENMFWYRQDPGLGLRLIYFSYDVKMKEKGDIPEGYSVSREKKERFSLILESASTNQTSMYLCASLGRAGISTDTQYFGPGTRLTVL.

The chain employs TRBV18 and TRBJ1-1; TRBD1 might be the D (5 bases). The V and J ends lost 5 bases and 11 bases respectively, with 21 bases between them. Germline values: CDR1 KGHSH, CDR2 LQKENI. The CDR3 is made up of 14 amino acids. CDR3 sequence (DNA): TGTGCCAGCTCATTTACAGGAGGTGAAGCGGGGGCTTTCTTT. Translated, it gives CASSFTGGEAGAFF. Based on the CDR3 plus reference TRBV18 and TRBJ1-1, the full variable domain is NAGVMQNPRHLVRRRGQEARLRCSPMKGHSHVYWYRQLPEEGLKFMVYLQKENIIDESGMPKERFSAEFPKEGPSILRIQQVVRGDSAAYFCASSFTGGEAGAFFGQGTRLTVV.

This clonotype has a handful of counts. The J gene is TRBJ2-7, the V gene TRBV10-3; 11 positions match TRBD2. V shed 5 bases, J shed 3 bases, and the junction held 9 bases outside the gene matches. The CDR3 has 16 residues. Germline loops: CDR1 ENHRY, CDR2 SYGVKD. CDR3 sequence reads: CAISYLSGGEDYEQYF. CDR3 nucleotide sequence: TGTGCCATCAGTTATCTTAGCGGGGGGGAGGACTACGAGCAGTACTTC.

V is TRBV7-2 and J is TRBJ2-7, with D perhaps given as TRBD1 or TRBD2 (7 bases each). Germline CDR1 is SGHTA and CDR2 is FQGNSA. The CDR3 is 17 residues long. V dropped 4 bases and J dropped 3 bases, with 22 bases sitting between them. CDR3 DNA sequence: TGTGCCAGCAGCTCACCAGGGGGGGGTCGACACTACTACGAGCAGTACTTC. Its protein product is CASSSPGGGRHYYEQYF.

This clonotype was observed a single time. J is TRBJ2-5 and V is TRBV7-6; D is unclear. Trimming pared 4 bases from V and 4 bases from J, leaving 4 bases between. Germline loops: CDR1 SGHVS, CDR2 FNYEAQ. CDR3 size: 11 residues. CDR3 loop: CASSSTETQYF. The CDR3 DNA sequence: TGTGCCAGCAGCTCAACAGAGACCCAGTACTTC.

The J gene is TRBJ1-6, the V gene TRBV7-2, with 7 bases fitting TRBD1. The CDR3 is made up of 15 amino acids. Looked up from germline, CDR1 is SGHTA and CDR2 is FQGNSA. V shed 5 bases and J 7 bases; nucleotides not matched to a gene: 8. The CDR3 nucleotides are TGTGCCAGCAGCGCCGCCGGGACAGTAAATTCACCCCTCCACTTT. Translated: CASSAAGTVNSPLHF.

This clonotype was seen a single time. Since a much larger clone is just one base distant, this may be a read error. DNA for the CDR3: TGTGCCAGCAGTTCCGCGGCAGGGGGCTATGGCTGCACCTTC. Its translation is CASSSAAGGYGCTF. The rearrangement uses TRBV12-3 or TRBV12-4 and TRBJ1-2; 8 bases map to TRBD1. The CDR3 spans 14 residues.

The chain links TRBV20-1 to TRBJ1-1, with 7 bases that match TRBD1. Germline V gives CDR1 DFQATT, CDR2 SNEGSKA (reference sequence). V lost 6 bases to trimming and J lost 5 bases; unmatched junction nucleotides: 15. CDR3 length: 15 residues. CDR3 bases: TGCAGTGCCAGAAGGGACAGCCAAAGTAGGACTGAAGCTTTCTTT. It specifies CSARRDSQSRTEAFF.

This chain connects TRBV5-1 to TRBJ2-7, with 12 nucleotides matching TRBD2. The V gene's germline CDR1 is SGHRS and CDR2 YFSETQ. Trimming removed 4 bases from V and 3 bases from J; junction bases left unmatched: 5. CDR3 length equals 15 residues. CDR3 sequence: CASSLAGGPLYEQYF. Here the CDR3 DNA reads TGCGCCAGCAGCCTAGCGGGAGGGCCCCTCTACGAGCAGTACTTC.

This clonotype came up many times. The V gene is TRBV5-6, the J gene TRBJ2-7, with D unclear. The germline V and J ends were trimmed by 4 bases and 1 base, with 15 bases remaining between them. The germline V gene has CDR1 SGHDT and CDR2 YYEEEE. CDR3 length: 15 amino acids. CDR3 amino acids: CASSPGLVASYEQYF. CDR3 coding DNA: TGTGCCAGCAGCCCGGGCCTGGTTGCTTCCTACGAGCAGTACTTC.

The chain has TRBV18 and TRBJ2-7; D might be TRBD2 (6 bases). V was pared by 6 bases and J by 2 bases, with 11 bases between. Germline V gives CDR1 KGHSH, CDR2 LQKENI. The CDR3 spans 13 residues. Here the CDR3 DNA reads TGTGCCAGCTCGGAGACTAGGGCCTACGAGCAGTACTTC. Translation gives CASSETRAYEQYF.

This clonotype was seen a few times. Here the CDR3 reads CATSDSRGSEQYF. The CDR3 nucleotides read TGTGCCACCAGTGATTCGAGAGGATCCGAGCAGTACTTC. The J gene is TRBJ2-7, the V gene TRBV24-1; D unclear. The V end was cut by 2 bases, the J end by 6 bases, with 10 bases between. The CDR3 totals 13 residues. Germline values: CDR1 KGHDR, CDR2 SFDVKD.

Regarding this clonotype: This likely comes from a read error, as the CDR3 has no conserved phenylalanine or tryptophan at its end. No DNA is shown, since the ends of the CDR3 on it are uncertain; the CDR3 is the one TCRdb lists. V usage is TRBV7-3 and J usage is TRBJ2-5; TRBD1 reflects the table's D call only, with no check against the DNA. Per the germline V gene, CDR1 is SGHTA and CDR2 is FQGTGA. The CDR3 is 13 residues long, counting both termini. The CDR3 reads CASSQDRRGTQCL.

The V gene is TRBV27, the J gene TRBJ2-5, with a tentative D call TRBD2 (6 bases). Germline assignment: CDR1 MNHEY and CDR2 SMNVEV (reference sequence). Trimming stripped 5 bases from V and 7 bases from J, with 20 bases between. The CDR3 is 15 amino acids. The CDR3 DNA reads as TGTGCCAGCAGTCTTTCCCCTGGGGGGTCGGGGACCCAGTACTTC. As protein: CASSLSPGGSGTQYF.

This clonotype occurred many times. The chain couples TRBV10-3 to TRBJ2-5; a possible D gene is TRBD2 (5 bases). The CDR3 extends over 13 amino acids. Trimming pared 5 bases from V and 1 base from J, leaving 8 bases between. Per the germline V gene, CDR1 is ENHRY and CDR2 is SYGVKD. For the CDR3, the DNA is TGTGCCATCAGTAGGACTGTCCAAGAGACCCAGTACTTC. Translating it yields CAISRTVQETQYF.

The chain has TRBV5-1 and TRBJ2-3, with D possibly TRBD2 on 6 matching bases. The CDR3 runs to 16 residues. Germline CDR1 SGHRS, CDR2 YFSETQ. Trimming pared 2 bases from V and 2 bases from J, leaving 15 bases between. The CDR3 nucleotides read TGCGCCAGCAGCTTTCGGGGGAGGCCTATCACAGATACGCAGTATTTT. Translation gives CASSFRGRPITDTQYF.

The CDR3 sequence is CASSLSGRATYEQYF. The CDR3 DNA reads as TGTGCCAGCAGCTTAAGTGGCCGGGCGACATACGAGCAGTACTTC. The chain employs TRBV11-2 and TRBJ2-7; D is unclear. V lost 2 bases to trimming and J lost 4 bases, with 15 bases between them. The CDR3 sequence is 15 residues long. Germline V gives CDR1 SGHAT, CDR2 FQNNGV. Full variable domain (missing parts from reference TRBV11-2 and TRBJ2-7): EAGVAQSPRYKIIEKRQSVAFWCNPISGHATLYWYQQILGQGPKLLIQFQNNGVVDDSQLPKDRFSAERLKGVDSTLKIQPAKLEDSAVYLCASSLSGRATYEQYFGPGTRLTVT.

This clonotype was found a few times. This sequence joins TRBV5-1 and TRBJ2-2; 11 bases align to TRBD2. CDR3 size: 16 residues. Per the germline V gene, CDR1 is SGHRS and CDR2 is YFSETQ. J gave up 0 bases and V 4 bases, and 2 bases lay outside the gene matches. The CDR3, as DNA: TGCGCCAGCAGCCTAGCGGGAGGTTCGAACACCGGGGAGCTGTTTTTT. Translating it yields CASSLAGGSNTGELFF. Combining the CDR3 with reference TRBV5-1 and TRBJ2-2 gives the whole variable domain KAGVTQTPRYLIKTRGQQVTLSCSPISGHRSVSWYQQTPGQGLQFLFEYFSETQRNKGNFPGRFSGRQFSNSRSEMNVSTLELGDSALYLCASSLAGGSNTGELFFGEGSRLTVL.

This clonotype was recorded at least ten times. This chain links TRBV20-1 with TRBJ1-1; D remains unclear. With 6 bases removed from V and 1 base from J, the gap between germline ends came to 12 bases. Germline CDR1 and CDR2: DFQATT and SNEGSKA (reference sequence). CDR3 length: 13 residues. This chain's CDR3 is CSARHRRNTEAFF. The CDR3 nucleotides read TGCAGTGCCAGACACCGGAGGAACACTGAAGCTTTCTTT.

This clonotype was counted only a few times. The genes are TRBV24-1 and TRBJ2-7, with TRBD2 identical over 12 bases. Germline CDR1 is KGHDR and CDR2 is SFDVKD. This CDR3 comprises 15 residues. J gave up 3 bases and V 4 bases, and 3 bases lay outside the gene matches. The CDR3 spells CATSDASGRVYEQYF. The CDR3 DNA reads TGTGCCACCAGTGACGCTAGCGGGAGGGTCTACGAGCAGTACTTC.

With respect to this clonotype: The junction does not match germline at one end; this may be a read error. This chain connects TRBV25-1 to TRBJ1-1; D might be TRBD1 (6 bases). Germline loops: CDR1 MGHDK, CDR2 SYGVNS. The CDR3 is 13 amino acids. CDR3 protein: CASSETGNAEAFF. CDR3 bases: TGTGCCAGCAGTGAAACAGGGAACGCTGAAGCTTTCTTT.

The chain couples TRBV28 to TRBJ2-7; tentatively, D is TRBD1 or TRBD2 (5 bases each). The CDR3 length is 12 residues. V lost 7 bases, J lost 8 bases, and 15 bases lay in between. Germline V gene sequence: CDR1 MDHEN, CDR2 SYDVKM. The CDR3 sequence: CASTSPGRQQYF. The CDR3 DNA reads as TGTGCCAGCACCAGCCCGGGACGCCAGCAGTACTTC.

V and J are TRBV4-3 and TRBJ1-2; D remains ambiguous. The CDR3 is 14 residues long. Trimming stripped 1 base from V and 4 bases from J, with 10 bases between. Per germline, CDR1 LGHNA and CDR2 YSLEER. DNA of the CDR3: TGCGCCAGCAGCCAAGGCTCGGTTTTCTATGGCTACACCTTC. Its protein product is CASSQGSVFYGYTF.